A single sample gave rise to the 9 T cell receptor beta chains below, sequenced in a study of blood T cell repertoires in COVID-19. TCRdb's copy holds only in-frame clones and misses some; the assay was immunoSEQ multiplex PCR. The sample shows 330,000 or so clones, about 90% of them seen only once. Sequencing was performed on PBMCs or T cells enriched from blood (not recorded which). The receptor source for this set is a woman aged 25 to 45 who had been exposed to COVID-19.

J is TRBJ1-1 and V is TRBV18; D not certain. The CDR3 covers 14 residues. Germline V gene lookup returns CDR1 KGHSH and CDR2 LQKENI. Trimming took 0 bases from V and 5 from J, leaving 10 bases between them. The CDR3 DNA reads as TGTGCCAGCTCACCACCGAAGGGAGTGACTGAAGCTTTCTTT. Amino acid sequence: CASSPPKGVTEAFF.

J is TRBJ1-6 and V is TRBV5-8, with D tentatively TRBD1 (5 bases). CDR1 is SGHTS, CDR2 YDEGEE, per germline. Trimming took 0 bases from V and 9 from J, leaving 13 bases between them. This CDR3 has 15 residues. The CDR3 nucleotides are TGTGCCAGCAGCTTGGGAGACGGGAGGGGTTCACCCCTCCACTTT. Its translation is CASSLGDGRGSPLHF.

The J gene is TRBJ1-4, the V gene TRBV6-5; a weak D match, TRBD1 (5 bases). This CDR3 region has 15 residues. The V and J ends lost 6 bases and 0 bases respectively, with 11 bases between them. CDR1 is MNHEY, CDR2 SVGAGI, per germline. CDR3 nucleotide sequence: TGTGCCAGCAGCCCAGGGATTTCAACTAATGAAAAACTGTTTTTT. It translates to CASSPGISTNEKLFF.

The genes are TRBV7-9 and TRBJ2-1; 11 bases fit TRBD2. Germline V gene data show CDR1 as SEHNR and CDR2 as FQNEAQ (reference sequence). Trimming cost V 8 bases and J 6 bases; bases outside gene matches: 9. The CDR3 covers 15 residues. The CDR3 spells CASGLRLAGTNEQFF. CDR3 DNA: TGTGCCAGCGGGCTCAGACTAGCGGGGACCAATGAGCAGTTCTTC. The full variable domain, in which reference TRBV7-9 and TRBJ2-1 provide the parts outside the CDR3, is DTGVSQNPRHKITKRGQNVTFRCDPISEHNRLYWYRQTLGQGPEFLTYFQNEAQLEKSRLLSDRFSAERPKGSFSTLEIQRTEQGDSAMYLCASGLRLAGTNEQFFGPGTRLTVL.

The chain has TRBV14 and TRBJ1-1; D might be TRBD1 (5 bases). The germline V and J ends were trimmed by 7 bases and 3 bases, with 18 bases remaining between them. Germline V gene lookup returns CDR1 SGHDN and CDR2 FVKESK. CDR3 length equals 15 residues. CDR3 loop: CASTHGGGSHTEAFF. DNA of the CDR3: TGTGCCAGCACCCATGGGGGGGGATCGCACACTGAAGCTTTCTTT.

CDR3 DNA: TGTGCCAGCAGCTACCAAGCGGTGGGATCCCAAGAGACCCAGTACTTC. As protein: CASSYQAVGSQETQYF. V usage is TRBV11-3 and J usage is TRBJ2-5; perhaps TRBD2 as D (5 bases). With 4 bases removed from V and 1 base from J, the gap between germline ends came to 16 bases. Germline V gives CDR1 SGHNT, CDR2 YENEEA. This CDR3 region has 16 residues.

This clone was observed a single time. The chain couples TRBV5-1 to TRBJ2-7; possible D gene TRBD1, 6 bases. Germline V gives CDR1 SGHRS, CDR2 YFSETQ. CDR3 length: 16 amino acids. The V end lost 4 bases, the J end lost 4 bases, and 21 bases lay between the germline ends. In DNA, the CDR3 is TGCGCCAGCAGCATCGAAACAGGGTCAGGCTATTACGAGCAGTACTTC. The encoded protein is CASSIETGSGYYEQYF.

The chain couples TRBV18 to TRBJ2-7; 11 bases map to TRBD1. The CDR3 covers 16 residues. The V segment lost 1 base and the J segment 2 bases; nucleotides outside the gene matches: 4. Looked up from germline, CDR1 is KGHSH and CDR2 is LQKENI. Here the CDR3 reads CASSPLRTGGPYEQYF. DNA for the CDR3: TGTGCCAGCTCACCACTTAGGACAGGGGGCCCCTACGAGCAGTACTTC.

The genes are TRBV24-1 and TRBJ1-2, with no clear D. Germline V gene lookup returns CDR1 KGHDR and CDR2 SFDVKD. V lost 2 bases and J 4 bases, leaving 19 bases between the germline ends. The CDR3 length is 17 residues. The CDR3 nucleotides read TGTGCCACCAGTGATTCCCCCCTCGGTGAGCCCTTCTATGGCTACACCTTC. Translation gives CATSDSPLGEPFYGYTF.